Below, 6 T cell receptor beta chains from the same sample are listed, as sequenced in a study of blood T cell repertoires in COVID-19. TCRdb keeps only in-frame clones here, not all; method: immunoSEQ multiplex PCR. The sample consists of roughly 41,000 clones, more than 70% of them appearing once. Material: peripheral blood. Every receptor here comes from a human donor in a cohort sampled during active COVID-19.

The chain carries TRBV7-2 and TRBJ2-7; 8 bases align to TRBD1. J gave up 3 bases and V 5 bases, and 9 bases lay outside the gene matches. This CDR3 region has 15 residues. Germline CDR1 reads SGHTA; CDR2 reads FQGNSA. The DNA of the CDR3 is TGTGCCAGCAGCCAGCGACAGGGGCCCGACTACGAGCAGTACTTC. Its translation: CASSQRQGPDYEQYF.

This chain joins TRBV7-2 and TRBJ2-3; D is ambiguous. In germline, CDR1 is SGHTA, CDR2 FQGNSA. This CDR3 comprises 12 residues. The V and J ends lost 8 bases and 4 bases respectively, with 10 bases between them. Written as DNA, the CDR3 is TGTGCCAGCCACCCCGGGTCAGATACGCAGTATTTT. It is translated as CASHPGSDTQYF.

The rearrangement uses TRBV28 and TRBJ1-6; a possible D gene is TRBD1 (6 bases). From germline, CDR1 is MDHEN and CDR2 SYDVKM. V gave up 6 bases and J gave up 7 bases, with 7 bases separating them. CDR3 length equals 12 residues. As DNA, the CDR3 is TGTGCCAGCAGAACAGGGAATTCACCCCTCCACTTT. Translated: CASRTGNSPLHF.

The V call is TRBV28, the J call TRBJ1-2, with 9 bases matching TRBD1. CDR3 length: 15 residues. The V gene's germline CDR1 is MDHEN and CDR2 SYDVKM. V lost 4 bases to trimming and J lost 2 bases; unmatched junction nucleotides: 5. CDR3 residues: CASSSSGTGNYGYTF. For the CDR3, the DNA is TGTGCCAGCAGTTCCTCCGGGACAGGGAACTATGGCTACACCTTC.

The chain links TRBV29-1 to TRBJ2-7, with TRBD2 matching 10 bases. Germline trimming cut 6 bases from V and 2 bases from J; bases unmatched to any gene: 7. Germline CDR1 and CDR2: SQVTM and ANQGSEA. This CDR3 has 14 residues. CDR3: CSVAPGLATYEQYF. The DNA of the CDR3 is TGCAGCGTAGCACCGGGACTAGCGACCTACGAGCAGTACTTC.

The DNA of the CDR3 is TGCGCCAGCAGCCATCCCCAGGGGTCCGGGGAGCTGTTTTTT. Protein sequence: CASSHPQGSGELFF. This chain connects TRBV4-1 to TRBJ2-2, with D possibly TRBD1 on 6 matching bases. CDR3 size: 14 residues. Germline V gene sequence: CDR1 MGHRA, CDR2 YSYEKL. Deletions cut 3 bases from V and 6 bases from J, with 11 bases between.